A selection of T cell receptor beta chains follows, all from one sample in a study of T-cell reconstitution after alpha-beta-depleted transplantation in children. Each CDR3 protein is one row after TCRdb ran MiXCR on the PCR reads. The sample lists about 500,000 distinct CDR3 sequences, approximately 32% occurring once. Sequencing used PBMCs from the stem cell graft donor, obtained from the stem cell graft. The source of these receptors is a human donor who donated a stem cell graft to a child with aplastic anemia. Both conserved end residues are part of each CDR3. The D gene is left open where the match is weak. Not every row has a clone size; where given, it reads once, few, many or a size class.

J	size	D	V	CDR3	DNA
TRBJ2-5	.	.	TRBV5-1	CASSQKTGVETQYF	TGCGCCAGCAGCCAGAAGACGGGAGTAGAGACCCAGTACTTC
TRBJ1-1	few	TRBD1	TRBV6-5	CASSDSDRATEAFF	TGTGCCAGCAGTGACTCCGACAGGGCCACTGAAGCTTTCTTT
TRBJ1-3	.	.	TRBV7-9	CASSRMTGSGNTIYF	TGTGCCAGCAGCCGAATGACAGGCTCTGGAAACACCATATATTTT
TRBJ1-1	few	.	TRBV7-9	CASSLEQGNTEAFF	TGTGCCAGCAGCTTGGAGCAGGGGAACACTGAAGCTTTCTTT
TRBJ2-7	.	TRBD1	TRBV25-1	CASGPGQGYEQYF	TGTGCCAGCGGACCCGGACAGGGCTACGAGCAGTACTTC
TRBJ1-2	few	.	TRBV18	CASSPLDSNYGYTF	TGTGCCAGCTCACCACTGGATTCTAACTATGGCTACACCTTC
TRBJ1-5	.	.	TRBV4-3	CASSPWTSSQPQHF	TGCGCCAGCAGCCCGTGGACTTCGAGTCAGCCCCAGCATTTT
TRBJ1-3	.	TRBD1	TRBV18	CASSQSLAGQLSGNTIYF	TGTGCCAGCTCACAATCCCTAGCGGGACAGCTCTCTGGAAACACCATATATTTT
TRBJ1-5	once	.	TRBV12-3/TRBV12-4	CASTQRGGNQPQHF	TGTGCCAGCACCCAGAGAGGGGGCAATCAGCCCCAGCATTTT
TRBJ2-3	.	TRBD2	TRBV4-3	CASSQELAGPWDTQYF	TGCGCCAGCAGCCAAGAACTAGCGGGCCCCTGGGATACGCAGTATTTT
TRBJ2-3	.	.	TRBV29-1	CSALTGSGTDTQYF	TGCAGCGCCCTAACAGGGTCGGGCACAGATACGCAGTATTTT